This record concerns one TCR beta chain sequence. This specimen comes from a study of T cell responses to AZD1222 COVID-19 vaccine. Clones were sequenced by immunoSEQ multiplex PCR, and TCRdb holds only the in-frame ones, with some missing. Found here are roughly 130,000 clones, approximately 88% of them singletons; the top ten hold roughly 20%. The CDR3 runs to 11 residues. CDR1 SGHNT and CDR2 YYREEE come from the germline V gene (reference sequence). V dropped 1 base and J dropped 4 bases, with 1 base sitting between them. Sequencing used peripheral blood, obtained on day 0 of MenACWY control vaccination. The TCR originated in an adult in good health. This chain uses TRBV5-4 with TRBJ2-3; D is unresolved. CDR3 sequence: CASSLSDTQYF. CDR3 sequence (DNA): TGTGCCAGCAGCTTGTCAGATACGCAGTATTTT.